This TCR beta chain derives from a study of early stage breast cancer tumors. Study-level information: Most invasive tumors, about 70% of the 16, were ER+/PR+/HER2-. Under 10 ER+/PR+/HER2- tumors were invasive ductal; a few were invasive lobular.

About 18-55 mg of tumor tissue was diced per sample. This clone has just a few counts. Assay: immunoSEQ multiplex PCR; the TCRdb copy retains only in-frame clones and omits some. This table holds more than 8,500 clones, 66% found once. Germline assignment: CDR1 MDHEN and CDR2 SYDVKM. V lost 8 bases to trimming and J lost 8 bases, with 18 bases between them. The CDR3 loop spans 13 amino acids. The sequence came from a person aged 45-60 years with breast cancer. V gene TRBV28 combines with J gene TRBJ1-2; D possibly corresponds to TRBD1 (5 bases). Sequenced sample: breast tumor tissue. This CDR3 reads CASRDRQGGGYTF. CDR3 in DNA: TGTGCCAGCCGAGACCGGCAGGGTGGCGGCTACACCTTC.